Shown below are 10 T cell receptor beta chains from a single sample sequenced in a study of blood T cell repertoires in COVID-19. Sequencing was performed with immunoSEQ multiplex PCR; in TCRdb, only in-frame clones are kept and a portion is missing. This sample has roughly 160,000 clones, with approximately 90% found just once. Sequences were obtained from peripheral blood. The receptors originated from a young man with acute or convalescent COVID-19.

The rearrangement links TRBV4-1 to TRBJ1-3; possibly TRBD1 for D (6 bases). The CDR3 is 16 residues long. The germline V and J ends were trimmed by 0 bases and 0 bases, with 9 bases remaining between them. In germline, CDR1 is MGHRA, CDR2 YSYEKL. The CDR3 region has the DNA TGCGCCAGCAGCCAAGAACAGGGTTTCTCTGGAAACACCATATATTTT. Translated: CASSQEQGFSGNTIYF.

The V call is TRBV19, the J call TRBJ1-1; D is unresolved. The length of the CDR3 is 12 residues. V shed 7 bases and J shed 8 bases, with 14 bases lying between them. Germline CDR1 and CDR2: LNHDA and SQIVND (reference sequence). The CDR3: CASNARGSEAFF. The CDR3 nucleotides are TGTGCCAGTAACGCCCGAGGGTCCGAAGCTTTCTTT. Combining the CDR3 with reference TRBV19 and TRBJ1-1 gives the whole variable domain DGGITQSPKYLFRKEGQNVTLSCEQNLNHDAMYWYRQDPGQGLRLIYYSQIVNDFQKGDIAEGYSVSREKKESFPLTVTSAQKNPTAFYLCASNARGSEAFFGQGTRLTVV.

This chain links TRBV25-1 with TRBJ1-2; a weak D match, TRBD1 (5 bases). V lost 3 bases, J lost 0 bases, and 5 bases lay in between. There are 13 residues in the CDR3. CDR1 is MGHDK, CDR2 SYGVNS, per germline. The DNA of the CDR3 is TGTGCCAGCAGTGAGACAGCTAACTATGGCTACACCTTC. It yields the protein CASSETANYGYTF.

This clone occurred once. The V gene is TRBV6-4, the J gene TRBJ2-7, with 8 bases that match TRBD2. V lost 0 bases and J lost 4; bases outside the gene matches: 5. The CDR3 contains 15 residues. CDR1 and CDR2 from the germline V gene are MRHNA and SNTAGT. As DNA, the CDR3 is TGTGCCAGCAGTGACTCGACGGGGGGGCCTTACGAGCAGTACGTC. Translated, it gives CASSDSTGGPYEQYV.

This clone was observed a few times. V usage is TRBV6-5 and J usage is TRBJ2-5; the D gene is possibly TRBD2 (6 bases). From germline, CDR1 is MNHEY and CDR2 SVGAGI. There are 15 residues in the CDR3. V was cut by 0 bases and J by 4 bases, with 12 bases left in between. This CDR3 reads CASSYSGLPGETQYF. As DNA, the CDR3 is TGTGCCAGCAGTTACTCGGGACTCCCTGGAGAGACCCAGTACTTC.

The DNA of the CDR3 is TGTGCCGTCGGGGCGGGGGTCCTCACAGATACGCAGTATTTT. Its translation is CAVGAGVLTDTQYF. The chain joins TRBV30 to TRBJ2-3; 7 bases align to TRBD2. Per the germline V gene, CDR1 is GTSNPN and CDR2 is SVGIG (reference sequence). CDR3 length: 14 residues. V lost 8 bases, J lost 2 bases, and 10 bases stayed unmatched.

This chain joins TRBV13 and TRBJ1-5, with 9 bases fitting TRBD1. Germline trimming cut 0 bases from V and 6 bases from J; bases unmatched to any gene: 3. The CDR3 totals 15 residues. From germline, CDR1 is PRHDT and CDR2 FYEKMQ (reference sequence). In nucleotides, the CDR3 is TGTGCCAGCAGCTTAGGACAGGGGGCCACTCAGCCCCAGCATTTT. It is translated as CASSLGQGATQPQHF.

V gene TRBV6-5 combines with J gene TRBJ2-6; D possibly corresponds to TRBD1 (6 bases). The CDR3 length is 15 residues. V was shortened by 6 bases and J by 0 bases, with 9 bases between the two germline ends. Germline values: CDR1 MNHEY, CDR2 SVGAGI. The CDR3 spells CASRIGGSGANVLTF. For the CDR3, the DNA is TGTGCCAGCAGAATAGGGGGCTCTGGGGCCAACGTCCTGACTTTC.

This chain links TRBV6-6 with TRBJ1-4; 8 nucleotides align to TRBD1. CDR1 is MNHNY and CDR2 is SVGAGI in the germline V gene (reference sequence). CDR3 size: 15 residues. V lost 7 bases to trimming and J lost 8 bases; unmatched junction nucleotides: 12. DNA of the CDR3: TGTGCCAGCATAGCAGGGGGCGCTGGTCAGGAAAAACTGTTTTTT. Translating gives CASIAGGAGQEKLFF.

The chain employs TRBV6-2 or TRBV6-3 and TRBJ2-5; 8 bases are a match to TRBD2. Losses at the gene ends were 6 bases for V and 4 bases for J; bases not matched to a gene: 7. CDR1 is MNHEY and CDR2 is SVGEGT in the germline V gene. The CDR3 runs 14 residues. In DNA form, the CDR3 reads TGTGCCAGCAGCAGGACTAGCCGGGGAGAGACCCAGTACTTC. Translating gives CASSRTSRGETQYF.